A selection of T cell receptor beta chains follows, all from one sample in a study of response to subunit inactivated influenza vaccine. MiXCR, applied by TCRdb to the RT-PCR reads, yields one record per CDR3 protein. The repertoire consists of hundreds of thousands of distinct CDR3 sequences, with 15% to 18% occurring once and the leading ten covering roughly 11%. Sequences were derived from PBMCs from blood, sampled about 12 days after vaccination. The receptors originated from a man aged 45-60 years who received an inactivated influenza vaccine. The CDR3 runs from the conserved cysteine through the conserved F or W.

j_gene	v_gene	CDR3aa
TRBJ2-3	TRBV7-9	CASTNPPNVPNPDTQYF
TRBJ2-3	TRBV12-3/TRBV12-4	CASGAGTGRNTQYF
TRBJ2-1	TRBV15	CATSSRGSSYNEQFF
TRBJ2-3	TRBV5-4	CASPGTHGRTDTQYF
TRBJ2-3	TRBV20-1	CSASDRLSTDTQYF
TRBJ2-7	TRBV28	CASRSQGTGGYEQYF
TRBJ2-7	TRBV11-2	CASSLRSGQGPYEQYF
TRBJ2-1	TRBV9	CASSAPPASYEQFF
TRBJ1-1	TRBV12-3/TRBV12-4	CASSFPTNKNTEAFF
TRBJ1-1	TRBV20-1	CSASGGARENTEAFF
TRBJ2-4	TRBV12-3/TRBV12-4	CATRGGVGNIQYF
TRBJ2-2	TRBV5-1	CASSATGASDTGELFF
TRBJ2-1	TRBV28	CASSRAESYNEQFF
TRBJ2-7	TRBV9	CASSSSTSASGSRYEQYF
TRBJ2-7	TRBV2	CASRASEIYEQYF
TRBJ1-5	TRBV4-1	CASRAQGRGQPQHF
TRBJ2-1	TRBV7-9	CASSPRASVNEQFF
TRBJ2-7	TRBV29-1	CSVEDRGYEQYF
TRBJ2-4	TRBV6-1	CASREDREAKNIQYF
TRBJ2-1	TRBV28	CASRPPESQDRYNEQFF
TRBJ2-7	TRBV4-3	CASSQRQGYLEQYF
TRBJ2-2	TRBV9	CASSGTGRGTVELFF